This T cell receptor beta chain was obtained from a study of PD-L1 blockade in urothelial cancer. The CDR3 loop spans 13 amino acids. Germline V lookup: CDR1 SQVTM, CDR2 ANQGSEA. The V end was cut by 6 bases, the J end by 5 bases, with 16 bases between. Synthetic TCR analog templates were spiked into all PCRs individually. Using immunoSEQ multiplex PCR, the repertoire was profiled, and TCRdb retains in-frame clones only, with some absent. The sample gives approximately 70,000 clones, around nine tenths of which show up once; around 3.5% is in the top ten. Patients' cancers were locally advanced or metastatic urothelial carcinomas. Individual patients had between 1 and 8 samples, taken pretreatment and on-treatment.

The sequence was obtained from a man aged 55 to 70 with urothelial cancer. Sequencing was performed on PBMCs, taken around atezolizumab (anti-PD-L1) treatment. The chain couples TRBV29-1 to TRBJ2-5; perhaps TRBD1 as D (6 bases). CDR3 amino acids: CSVTYRAGETQYF. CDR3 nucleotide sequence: TGCAGCGTCACGTACAGGGCCGGTGAGACCCAGTACTTC.